A selection of T cell receptor beta chains follows, all from one sample in a study of shared clonotypes between healthy human individuals. Sequencing was performed with immunoSEQ multiplex PCR; in TCRdb, only in-frame clones are kept and a portion is missing. The sample comprises around 1.9 million clones, about 92% of which are singletons, and roughly 1.8% rests with the top ten. What was sequenced was naive CD8+ T cells from PBMCs. The receptor source for this set is a man between 18 and 35 years old in good health. Some clones in this sample may be carry-over from other donors' samples. Each CDR3 is given without its conserved first and last residue. Size is stated for part of the rows, as once, few or many counts, or as a class when the clone is expanded.

V	J	size	CDR3
TRBV6-1	TRBJ2-1	-	ASRQLRRYNEQF
TRBV15	TRBJ2-5	-	ATSRDFRRGPQETQY
TRBV7-3	TRBJ2-7	-	ASSSGGGEQY
TRBV9	TRBJ2-2	-	ASSLKKGLAGTNTGELF
TRBV4-1	TRBJ2-1	once	ASSQRTSGRLYNEQF
TRBV15	TRBJ2-7	once	ATSEAETGIYEQY
TRBV27	TRBJ2-7	-	ASSLGGGEQY
TRBV4-3	TRBJ2-1	-	ASSQLLFNEQF
TRBV4-1	TRBJ2-1	-	ASSQLSSGRGNEQF
TRBV27	TRBJ1-5	-	ASSRGPGNQPQH